This entry lists 21 T cell receptor beta chains sequenced from one sample in a study of glioma-infiltrating T cells. Amplification of TCR alpha and beta CDR3 regions from RNA used iRepertoire nested multiplex PCR. Via MiXCR, TCRdb re-called the multiplex PCR reads, giving one row per CDR3 protein. The sample holds roughly 100,000 distinct CDR3 sequences, less than 30% seen once. What was sequenced was glioma tissue, nonneoplastic brain tissue, or PBMCs (not recorded which). The receptor set was obtained from a human donor with low-grade glioma or glioblastoma, undergoing nonglioma brain surgery, or in good health (not recorded which).

This clonotype was seen just once. A much larger clone sits a single nucleotide away, making a read error possible. The gene calls are TRBV20-1 and TRBJ2-7, with TRBD1 matching over 7 bases. CDR3 length: 14 amino acids. Germline CDR1 and CDR2: DFQATT and SNEGSKA (reference sequence). CDR3 DNA: TGCAGTGCAACCCAGGGGGACACAGCCTACGACCAGTACTTC. Protein: CSATQGDTAYDQYF.

Comment on this clonotype: The final CDR3 position lacks the conserved phenylalanine or tryptophan, pointing to a likely read error. This chain uses TRBV6-2 or TRBV6-3 with TRBJ2-7, with TRBD2 identical over 7 bases. V shed 0 bases and J 5 bases; nucleotides not matched to a gene: 4. The length of the CDR3 is 14 residues. CDR1 is MNHEY and CDR2 is SVGEGT in the germline V gene. In DNA, the CDR3 is TGTGCCAGCAGTTACTCGAGACTAGCAGACGAGCAGTACCTC. Its translation is CASSYSRLADEQYL.

This chain connects TRBV12-3 or TRBV12-4 to TRBJ2-5, with 12 bases lining up with TRBD2. The J call is in doubt because the DNA end fits TRBJ2-1 better. This CDR3 contains 15 residues. The CDR3 sequence: CASSVQLAGGNEQFF. Written as DNA, the CDR3 is TGTGCCAGCAGCGTCCAACTAGCGGGGGGCAATGAGCAGTTCTTC.

Written as DNA, the CDR3 is TGTGCCAGCAGCAGGGGGACAGGGTATTACGAGCAGTACTTC. Protein: CASSRGTGYYEQYF. V gene TRBV13 combines with J gene TRBJ2-7, with 9 bases aligning to TRBD1. Germline V CDR1 and CDR2: PRHDT, FYEKMQ (reference sequence). The ends lost 5 bases at V and 4 bases at J; junction bases unmatched: 6. This CDR3 contains 14 residues.

In the case of this clonotype: This could be a read error, since a much larger clone is one nucleotide away. DNA of the CDR3: TGTGCCAGCAGCTTAGCCCCCCCTACCCGCTGCGAGCAGTACTTC. Protein product: CASSLAPPTRCEQYF. V usage is TRBV11-2 and J usage is TRBJ2-7; unclear D gene. V shed 1 base and J shed 6 bases, with 16 bases lying between them. The germline V gene encodes CDR1 SGHAT and CDR2 FQNNGV. CDR3 length: 15 amino acids.

Note on this clonotype: A read error may be the cause here, since a much bigger clone is one base away. CDR3 coding DNA: TGTGCCAGCAGCTCTGTGGGGGGGAATGGCTACGCCTTC. Amino acid sequence: CASSSVGGNGYAF. The chain carries TRBV4-2 and TRBJ1-2; possibly TRBD1 for D (5 bases). This CDR3 has 13 residues. The germline CDR1 and CDR2 sequences are LGHNA and YNFKEQ.

This clonotype occurred many times. The CDR3 DNA sequence: TGTGCCACCAGTGCCGGGGGAATATCCTACGAGCAGTACTTC. It specifies CATSAGGISYEQYF. This rearrangement joins TRBV24-1 to TRBJ2-7; maybe TRBD2 (6 bases). The V end was cut by 5 bases, the J end by 1 base, with 11 bases between. The CDR3 is 14 residues long. The V gene's germline CDR1 is KGHDR and CDR2 SFDVKD.

At least ten counts were recorded for this clonotype. The chain recombines TRBV6-1 with TRBJ2-7; D possibly corresponds to TRBD2 (7 bases). Germline CDR1 MNHNS, CDR2 SASEGT. Trimming pared 6 bases from V and 2 bases from J, leaving 14 bases between. The CDR3 runs 14 residues. In DNA, the CDR3 is TGTGCCAGCAGAAGGGGGGGGCCGGCCTACGAGCAGTACTTC. Amino acid sequence: CASRRGGPAYEQYF.

This clonotype was counted many times. This chain connects TRBV28 to TRBJ1-2; D uncertain. The CDR3 runs 11 residues. Germline CDR1 is MDHEN and CDR2 is SYDVKM. V shed 5 bases and J shed 3 bases, with 4 bases lying between them. The CDR3 region is CASSPHYGYTF. The DNA of the CDR3 is TGTGCCAGCAGTCCACACTATGGCTACACCTTC.

With respect to this clonotype: An end of the junction does not agree with germline; a read error may underlie this. The chain is built from TRBV7-2 and TRBJ1-6; TRBD1 is a possible D gene (6 bases). CDR1 is SGHTA and CDR2 is FQGNSA in the germline V gene. This CDR3 region has 14 residues. The CDR3, as DNA: TGTTCCAGCAGCTTGCCGGGGGCTAAGTCACCCCTCCACTTT. Residues: CSSSLPGAKSPLHF.

This clonotype was seen repeatedly, ten times or more. The chain employs TRBV7-2 and TRBJ2-3, with 11 nucleotides matching TRBD2. CDR1 is SGHTA and CDR2 is FQGNSA in the germline V gene. The CDR3 totals 17 residues. V lost 3 bases, J lost 0 bases, and 5 bases stayed unmatched. DNA for the CDR3: TGTGCCAGCAGCTTTCTAGCGGGGGGTGCTAGCACAGATACGCAGTATTTT. Protein product: CASSFLAGGASTDTQYF.

A word on this clonotype: At one of its ends the junction is not consistent with the germline gene, which may arise from a read error. This chain uses TRBV7-2 with TRBJ1-4; D remains ambiguous. Germline-derived CDR1 and CDR2 are SGHTA and FQGNSA. The CDR3 consists of 15 residues. DNA for the CDR3: TGTGCCAGCAACTTATTCGCCGGCGTGGGTGAAAAACTGTTTTTT. Its translation is CASNLFAGVGEKLFF.

This clonotype rates as medium-sized. V usage is TRBV28 and J usage is TRBJ2-3; possible D gene TRBD2, 5 bases. With 1 base removed from V and 2 bases from J, the gap between germline ends came to 10 bases. Per the germline V gene, CDR1 is MDHEN and CDR2 is SYDVKM. This CDR3 has 15 amino acids. The CDR3 spells CASSLFTGDTDTQYF. CDR3 in DNA: TGTGCCAGCAGTTTATTCACCGGGGACACAGATACGCAGTATTTT. The full variable domain, with the rest looked up from reference TRBV28 and TRBJ2-3, is DVKVTQSSRYLVKRTGEKVFLECVQDMDHENMFWYRQDPGLGLRLIYFSYDVKMKEKGDIPEGYSVSREKKERFSLILESASTNQTSMYLCASSLFTGDTDTQYFGPGTRLTVL.

At least ten counts were recorded for this clonotype. The V call is TRBV28, the J call TRBJ2-5; TRBD2 matches 9 bases. J gave up 2 bases and V 8 bases, and 6 bases lay outside the gene matches. There are 14 residues in the CDR3. Germline V gene sequence: CDR1 MDHEN, CDR2 SYDVKM. This CDR3 reads CASVNAGGQETQYF. In nucleotides, the CDR3 is TGTGCCAGCGTAAATGCGGGGGGGCAAGAGACCCAGTACTTC.

A note on this clonotype: This may arise from a read error, as a much more abundant clone is one base away. The genes are TRBV7-8 and TRBJ1-2, with 9 bases aligning to TRBD1. The germline CDR1 and CDR2 sequences are SGHVS and FQNEAQ. The CDR3 loop spans 14 amino acids. CDR3 sequence: CANSLDRGSRGYTF. In nucleotides, the CDR3 is TGTGCCAACAGCCTGGACAGGGGCTCGCGGGGCTACACCTTC.

Of note for this clonotype: A read error may explain this, as a much larger clone is one base away. The chain links TRBV20-1 to TRBJ2-5, with D possibly being TRBD1 (5 bases). Germline-derived CDR1 and CDR2 are DFQATT and SNEGSKA (reference sequence). V lost 0 bases, J lost 7 bases, and 18 bases lay in between. The CDR3 totals 15 residues. In nucleotides, the CDR3 is TGCAGTGCTAGAGATCCTGCGAACAGGTCCCGGACCCAGTACTTC. It is translated as CSARDPANRSRTQYF.

The chain recombines TRBV7-3 with TRBJ2-5; D not certain. This CDR3 contains 13 residues. V was pared by 2 bases and J by 0 bases, with 4 bases between. In germline, CDR1 is SGHTA, CDR2 FQGTGA. The CDR3 nucleotides read TGTGCCAGCAGCTTAGATTACCAAGAGACCCAGTACTTC. It encodes CASSLDYQETQYF.

In the case of this clonotype: Given a much more abundant clone one base away, this may be a read error. The CDR3 is CASSSSGGTGQFF. CDR3 bases: TGTGCCAGCAGTTCCTCCGGGGGTACCGGGCAGTTCTTC. The gene calls are TRBV27 and TRBJ2-1, with D maybe TRBD2 (6 bases). V was pared by 4 bases and J by 12 bases, with 16 bases between. This CDR3 has 13 amino acids. The germline gives CDR1 MNHEY, CDR2 SMNVEV (reference sequence).

This clonotype was seen more than once but under ten times. The chain combines TRBV6-1 with TRBJ2-5; D tentatively reads TRBD1 or TRBD2 (5 bases each). Between the trimmed V and J ends, which lost 7 bases and 10 bases, there was a span of 22 bases. The CDR3 totals 14 residues. Germline CDR1 and CDR2: MNHNS and SASEGT. The CDR3 bases are TGTGCCAGCACACGGGCCAGGGAGTCGGGGATCCAGTACTTC. Translating it yields CASTRARESGIQYF.

This clonotype was seen a few times. This chain links TRBV7-9 with TRBJ1-5, with TRBD1 matching 8 bases. Germline V CDR1 and CDR2: SEHNR, FQNEAQ (reference sequence). This CDR3 is 16 amino acids long. V trimming: 5 bases; J trimming: 1 base; junction bases outside the gene matches: 7. CDR3 amino acids: CASSPYGQGSNQPQHF. The CDR3 DNA is TGTGCCAGCAGCCCATACGGACAGGGAAGCAATCAGCCCCAGCATTTT.

This clonotype has more than one count but fewer than ten. This chain links TRBV4-3 with TRBJ1-6; no reliable D call. The CDR3 length is 15 residues. Germline V lookup: CDR1 LGHNA, CDR2 YSLEER. Between the trimmed V and J ends, which lost 1 base and 6 bases, there was a span of 10 bases. The CDR3 region is CASSQVSGFNSPLHF. CDR3 DNA: TGCGCCAGCAGCCAAGTTTCCGGGTTTAATTCACCCCTCCACTTT.